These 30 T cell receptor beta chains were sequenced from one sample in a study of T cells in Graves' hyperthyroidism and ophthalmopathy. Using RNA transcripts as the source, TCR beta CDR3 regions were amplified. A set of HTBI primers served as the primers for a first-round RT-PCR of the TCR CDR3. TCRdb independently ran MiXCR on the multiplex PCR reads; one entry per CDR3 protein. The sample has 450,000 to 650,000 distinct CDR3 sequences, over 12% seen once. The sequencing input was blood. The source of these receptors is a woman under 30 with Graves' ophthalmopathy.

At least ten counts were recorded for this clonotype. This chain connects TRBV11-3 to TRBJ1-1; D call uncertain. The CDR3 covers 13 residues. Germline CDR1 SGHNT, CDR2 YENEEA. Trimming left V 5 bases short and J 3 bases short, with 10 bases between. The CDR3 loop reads CASSPSGDTEAFF. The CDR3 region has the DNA TGTGCCAGCAGCCCTAGCGGGGACACTGAAGCTTTCTTT. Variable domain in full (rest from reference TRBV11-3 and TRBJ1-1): EAGVVQSPRYKIIEKKQPVAFWCNPISGHNTLYWYLQNLGQGPELLIRYENEEAVDDSQLPKDRFSAERLKGVDSTLKIQPAELGDSAVYLCASSPSGDTEAFFGQGTRLTVV.

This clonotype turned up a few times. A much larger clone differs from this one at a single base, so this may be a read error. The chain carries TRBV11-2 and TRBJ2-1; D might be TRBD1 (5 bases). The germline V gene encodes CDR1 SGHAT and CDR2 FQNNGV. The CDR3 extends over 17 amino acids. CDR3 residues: CASSLTQGSSSYNEQSF. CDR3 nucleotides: TGTGCCAGCAGCTTAACCCAGGGCTCCAGCTCCTACAATGAGCAGTCCTTC.

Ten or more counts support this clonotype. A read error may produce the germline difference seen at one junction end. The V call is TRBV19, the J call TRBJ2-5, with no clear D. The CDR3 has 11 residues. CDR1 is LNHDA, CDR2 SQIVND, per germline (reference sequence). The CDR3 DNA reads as TGTGCCAGCAGTATCCAAGAGACCCAGTACTTC. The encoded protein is CASSIQETQYF. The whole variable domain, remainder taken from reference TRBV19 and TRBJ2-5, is DGGITQSPKYLFRKEGQNVTLSCEQNLNHDAMYWYRQDPGQGLRLIYYSQIVNDFQKGDIAEGYSVSREKKESFPLTVTSAQKNPTAFYLCASSIQETQYFGPGTRLLVL.

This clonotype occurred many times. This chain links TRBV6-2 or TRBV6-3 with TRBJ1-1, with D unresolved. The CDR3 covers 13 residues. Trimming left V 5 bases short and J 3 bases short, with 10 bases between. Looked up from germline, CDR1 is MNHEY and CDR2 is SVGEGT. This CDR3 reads CASSPMAHTEAFF. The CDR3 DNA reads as TGTGCCAGCAGTCCGATGGCCCACACTGAAGCTTTCTTT.

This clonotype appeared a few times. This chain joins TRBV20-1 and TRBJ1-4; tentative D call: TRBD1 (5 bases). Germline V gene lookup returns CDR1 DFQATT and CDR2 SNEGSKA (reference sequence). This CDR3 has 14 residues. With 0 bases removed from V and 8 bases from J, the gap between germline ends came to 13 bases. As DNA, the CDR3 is TGCAGTGCTAGAGATACGGGGGTTTCCGAAAAACTGTTTTTT. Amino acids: CSARDTGVSEKLFF.

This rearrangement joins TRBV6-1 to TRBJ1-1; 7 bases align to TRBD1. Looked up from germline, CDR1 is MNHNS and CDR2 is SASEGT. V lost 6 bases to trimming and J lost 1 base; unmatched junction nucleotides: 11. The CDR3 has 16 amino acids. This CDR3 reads CASSRDSLVGNTEAFF. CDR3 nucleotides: TGTGCCAGCAGCCGGGACAGCTTAGTGGGGAACACTGAAGCTTTCTTT.

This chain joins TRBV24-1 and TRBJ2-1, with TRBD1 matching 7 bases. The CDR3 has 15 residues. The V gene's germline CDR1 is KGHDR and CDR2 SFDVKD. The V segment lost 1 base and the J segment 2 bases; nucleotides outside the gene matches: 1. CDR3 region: CATSDFGTAYNEQFF. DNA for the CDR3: TGTGCCACCAGTGATTTTGGGACAGCCTACAATGAGCAGTTCTTC.

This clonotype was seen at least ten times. The CDR3 reads CASSLGGQGQETQYF. CDR3 nucleotides: TGTGCCAGCAGTTTAGGGGGTCAGGGGCAAGAGACCCAGTACTTC. This chain uses TRBV28 with TRBJ2-5; D might be TRBD1 (6 bases). With 2 bases removed from V and 2 bases from J, the gap between germline ends came to 12 bases. Germline lookup yields CDR1 MDHEN and CDR2 SYDVKM. CDR3 length equals 15 residues.

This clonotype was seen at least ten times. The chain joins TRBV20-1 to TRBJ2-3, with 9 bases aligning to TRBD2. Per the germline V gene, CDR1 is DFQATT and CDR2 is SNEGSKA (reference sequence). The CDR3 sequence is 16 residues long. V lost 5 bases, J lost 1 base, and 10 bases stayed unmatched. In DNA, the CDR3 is TGCAGTGCTCAAAAGACTAGCGGAGTTCGCACAGATACGCAGTATTTT. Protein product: CSAQKTSGVRTDTQYF.

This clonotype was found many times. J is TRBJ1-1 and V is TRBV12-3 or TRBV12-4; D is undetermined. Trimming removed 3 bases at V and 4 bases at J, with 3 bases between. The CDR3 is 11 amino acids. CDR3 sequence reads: CASSFLTEAFF. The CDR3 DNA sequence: TGTGCCAGCAGTTTCCTCACTGAAGCTTTCTTT.

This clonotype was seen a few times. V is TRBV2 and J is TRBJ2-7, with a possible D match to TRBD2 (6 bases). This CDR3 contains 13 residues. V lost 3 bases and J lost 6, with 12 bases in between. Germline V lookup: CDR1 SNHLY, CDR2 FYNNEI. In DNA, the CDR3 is TGTGCCAGCAGTGACGTCGGGAGAGGCGAGCAGTACTTC. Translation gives CASSDVGRGEQYF. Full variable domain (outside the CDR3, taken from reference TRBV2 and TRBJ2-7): EPEVTQTPSHQVTQMGQEVILRCVPISNHLYFYWYRQILGQKVEFLVSFYNNEISEKSEIFDDQFSVERPDGSNFTLKIRSTKLEDSAMYFCASSDVGRGEQYFGPGTRLTVT.

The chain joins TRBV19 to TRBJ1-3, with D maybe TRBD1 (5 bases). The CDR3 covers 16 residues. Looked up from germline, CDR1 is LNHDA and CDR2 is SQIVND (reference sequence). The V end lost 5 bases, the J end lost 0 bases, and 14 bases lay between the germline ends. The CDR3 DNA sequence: TGTGCCAGTAGTTGGACATTCGGTGACTCTGGAAACACCATATATTTT. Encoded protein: CASSWTFGDSGNTIYF.

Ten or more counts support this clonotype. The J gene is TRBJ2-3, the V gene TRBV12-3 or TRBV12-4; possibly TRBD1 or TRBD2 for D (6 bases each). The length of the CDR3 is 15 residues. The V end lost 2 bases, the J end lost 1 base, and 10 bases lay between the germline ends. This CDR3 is CASSLRGVGTDTQYF. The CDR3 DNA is TGTGCCAGCAGTTTAAGGGGGGTAGGCACAGATACGCAGTATTTT.

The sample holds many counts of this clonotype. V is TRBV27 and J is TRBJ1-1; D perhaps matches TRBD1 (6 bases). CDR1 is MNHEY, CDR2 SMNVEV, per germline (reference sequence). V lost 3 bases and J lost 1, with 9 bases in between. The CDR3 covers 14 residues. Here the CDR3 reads CASSFGGPNTEAFF. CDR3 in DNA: TGTGCCAGCAGTTTTGGGGGCCCGAACACTGAAGCTTTCTTT.

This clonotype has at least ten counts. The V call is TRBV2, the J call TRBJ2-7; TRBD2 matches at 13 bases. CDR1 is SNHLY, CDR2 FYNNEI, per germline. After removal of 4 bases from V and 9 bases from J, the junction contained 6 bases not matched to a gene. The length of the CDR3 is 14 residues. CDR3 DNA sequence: TGTGCCAGCAGTGGCGGGACTAGCGGGATTGTGCAGTACTTC. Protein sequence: CASSGGTSGIVQYF.

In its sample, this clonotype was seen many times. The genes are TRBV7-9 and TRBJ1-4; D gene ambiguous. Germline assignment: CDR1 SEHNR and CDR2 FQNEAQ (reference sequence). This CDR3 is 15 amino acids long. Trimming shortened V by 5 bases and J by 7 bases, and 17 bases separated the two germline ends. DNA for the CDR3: TGTGCCAGCAGCCAAGGTAGTTCCTCGATTGAAAAACTGTTTTTT. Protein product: CASSQGSSSIEKLFF.

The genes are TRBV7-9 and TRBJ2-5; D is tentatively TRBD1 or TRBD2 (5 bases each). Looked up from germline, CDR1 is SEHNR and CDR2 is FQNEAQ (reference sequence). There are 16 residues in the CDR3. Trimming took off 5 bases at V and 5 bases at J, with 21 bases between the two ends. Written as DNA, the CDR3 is TGTGCCAGCAGCCCTTTTCCGGGACCTCACTGGGAGACCCAGTACTTC. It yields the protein CASSPFPGPHWETQYF.

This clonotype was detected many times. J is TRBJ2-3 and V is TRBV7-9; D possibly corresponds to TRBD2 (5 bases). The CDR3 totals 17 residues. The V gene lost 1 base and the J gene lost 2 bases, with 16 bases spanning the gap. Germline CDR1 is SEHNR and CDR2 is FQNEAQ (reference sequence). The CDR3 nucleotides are TGTGCCAGCAGCTTAGGGGCTATAGCGACCCACACAGATACGCAGTATTTT. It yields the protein CASSLGAIATHTDTQYF.

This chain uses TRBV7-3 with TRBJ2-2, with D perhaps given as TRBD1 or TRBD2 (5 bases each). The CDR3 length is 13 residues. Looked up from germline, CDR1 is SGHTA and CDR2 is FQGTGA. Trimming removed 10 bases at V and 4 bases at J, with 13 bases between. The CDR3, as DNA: TGTGCCACCCGATCGGGGCTCACCGGGGAGCTGTTTTTT. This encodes CATRSGLTGELFF.

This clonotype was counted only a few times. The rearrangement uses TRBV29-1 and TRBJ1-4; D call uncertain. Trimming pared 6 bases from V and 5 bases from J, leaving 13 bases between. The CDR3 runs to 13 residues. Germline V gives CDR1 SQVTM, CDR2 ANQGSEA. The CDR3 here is CSVQSAGNEKLFF. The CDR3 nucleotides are TGCAGCGTCCAATCGGCTGGGAATGAAAAACTGTTTTTT.

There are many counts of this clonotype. DNA of the CDR3: TGTGCCAGCAGCTCGGACACTAGGACCTACGAGCAGTACTTC. Its protein is CASSSDTRTYEQYF. V and J are TRBV5-6 and TRBJ2-7; possibly TRBD1 or TRBD2 for D (5 bases each). The germline V gene has CDR1 SGHDT and CDR2 YYEEEE. The CDR3 runs to 14 residues. V was clipped by 3 bases and J by 2 bases, with 12 bases between them.

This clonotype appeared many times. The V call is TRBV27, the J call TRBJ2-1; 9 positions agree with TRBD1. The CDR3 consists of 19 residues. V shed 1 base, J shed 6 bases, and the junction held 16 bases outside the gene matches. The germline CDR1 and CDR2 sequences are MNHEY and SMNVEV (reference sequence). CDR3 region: CASSLLYPARTGEGNEQFF. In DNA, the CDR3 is TGTGCCAGCAGTTTATTATACCCCGCGCGGACAGGGGAGGGCAATGAGCAGTTCTTC.

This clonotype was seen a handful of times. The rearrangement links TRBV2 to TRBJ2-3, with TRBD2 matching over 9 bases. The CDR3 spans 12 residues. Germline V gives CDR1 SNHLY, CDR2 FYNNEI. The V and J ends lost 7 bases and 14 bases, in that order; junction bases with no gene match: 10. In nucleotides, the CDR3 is TGTGCCAGCACGTGGGGCGGGAGGGCCTTGTATTTT. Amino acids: CASTWGGRALYF.

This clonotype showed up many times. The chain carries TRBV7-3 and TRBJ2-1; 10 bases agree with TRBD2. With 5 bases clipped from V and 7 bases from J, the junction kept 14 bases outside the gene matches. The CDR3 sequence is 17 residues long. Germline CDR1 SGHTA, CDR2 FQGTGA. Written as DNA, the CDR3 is TGTGCCAGCAGCCCCACCGGAAGAGCGGGAGGGCCAAATGAGCAGTTCTTC. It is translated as CASSPTGRAGGPNEQFF.

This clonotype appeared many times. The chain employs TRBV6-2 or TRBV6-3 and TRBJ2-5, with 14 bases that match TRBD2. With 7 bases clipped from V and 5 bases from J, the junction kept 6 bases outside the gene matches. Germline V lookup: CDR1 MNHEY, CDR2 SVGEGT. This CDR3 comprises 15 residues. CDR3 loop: CASKGLAGVGETQYF. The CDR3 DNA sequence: TGTGCCAGCAAGGGACTAGCGGGAGTTGGTGAGACCCAGTACTTC.

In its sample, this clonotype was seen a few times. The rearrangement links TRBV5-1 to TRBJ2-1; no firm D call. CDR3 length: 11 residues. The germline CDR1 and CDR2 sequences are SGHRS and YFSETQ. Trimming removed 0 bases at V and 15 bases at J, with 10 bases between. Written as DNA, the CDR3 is TGCGCCAGCAGCTTGGACAGATGGTGGTTCTTC. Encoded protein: CASSLDRWWFF.

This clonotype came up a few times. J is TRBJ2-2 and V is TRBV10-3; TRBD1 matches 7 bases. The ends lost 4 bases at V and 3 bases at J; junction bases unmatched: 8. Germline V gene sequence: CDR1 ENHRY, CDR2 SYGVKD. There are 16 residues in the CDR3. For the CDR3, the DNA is TGTGCCATCAGTGTTACAGGGACAGAGGACACCGGGGAGCTGTTTTTT. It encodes CAISVTGTEDTGELFF.

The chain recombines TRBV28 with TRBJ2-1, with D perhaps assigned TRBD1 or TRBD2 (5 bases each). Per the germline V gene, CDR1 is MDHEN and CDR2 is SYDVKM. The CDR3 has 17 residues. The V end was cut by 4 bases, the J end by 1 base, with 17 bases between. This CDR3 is CASSSYRGVGSYNEQFF. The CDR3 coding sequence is TGTGCCAGCAGTTCGTATCGGGGCGTGGGGTCCTACAATGAGCAGTTCTTC. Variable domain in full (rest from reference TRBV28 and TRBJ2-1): DVKVTQSSRYLVKRTGEKVFLECVQDMDHENMFWYRQDPGLGLRLIYFSYDVKMKEKGDIPEGYSVSREKKERFSLILESASTNQTSMYLCASSSYRGVGSYNEQFFGPGTRLTVL.

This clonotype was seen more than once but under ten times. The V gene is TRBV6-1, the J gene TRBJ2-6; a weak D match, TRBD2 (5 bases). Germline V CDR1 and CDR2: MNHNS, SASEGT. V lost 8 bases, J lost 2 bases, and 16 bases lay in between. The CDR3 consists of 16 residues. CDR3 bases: TGTGCCAGCTACAAACCCCGAGGGACTGGGGCCAACGTCCTGACTTTC. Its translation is CASYKPRGTGANVLTF.

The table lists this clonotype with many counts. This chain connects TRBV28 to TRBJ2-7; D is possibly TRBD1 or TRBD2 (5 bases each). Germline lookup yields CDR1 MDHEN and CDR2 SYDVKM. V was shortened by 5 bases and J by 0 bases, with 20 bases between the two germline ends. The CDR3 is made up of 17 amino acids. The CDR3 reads CASSLDLGAYSSYEQYF. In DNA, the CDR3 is TGTGCCAGCAGTCTAGACCTCGGGGCATACTCCTCCTACGAGCAGTACTTC.